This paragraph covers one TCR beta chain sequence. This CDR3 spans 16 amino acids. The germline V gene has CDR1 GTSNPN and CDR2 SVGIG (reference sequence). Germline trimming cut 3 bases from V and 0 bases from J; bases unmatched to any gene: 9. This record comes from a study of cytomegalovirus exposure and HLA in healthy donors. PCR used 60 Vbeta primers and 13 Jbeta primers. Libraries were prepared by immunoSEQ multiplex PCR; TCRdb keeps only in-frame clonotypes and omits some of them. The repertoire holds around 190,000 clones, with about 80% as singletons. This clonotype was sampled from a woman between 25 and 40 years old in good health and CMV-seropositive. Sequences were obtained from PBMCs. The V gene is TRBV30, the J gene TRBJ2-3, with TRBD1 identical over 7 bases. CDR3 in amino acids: CAWRKRTGPSTDTQYF. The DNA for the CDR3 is TGTGCCTGGAGAAAGAGGACAGGACCTAGCACAGATACGCAGTATTTT.